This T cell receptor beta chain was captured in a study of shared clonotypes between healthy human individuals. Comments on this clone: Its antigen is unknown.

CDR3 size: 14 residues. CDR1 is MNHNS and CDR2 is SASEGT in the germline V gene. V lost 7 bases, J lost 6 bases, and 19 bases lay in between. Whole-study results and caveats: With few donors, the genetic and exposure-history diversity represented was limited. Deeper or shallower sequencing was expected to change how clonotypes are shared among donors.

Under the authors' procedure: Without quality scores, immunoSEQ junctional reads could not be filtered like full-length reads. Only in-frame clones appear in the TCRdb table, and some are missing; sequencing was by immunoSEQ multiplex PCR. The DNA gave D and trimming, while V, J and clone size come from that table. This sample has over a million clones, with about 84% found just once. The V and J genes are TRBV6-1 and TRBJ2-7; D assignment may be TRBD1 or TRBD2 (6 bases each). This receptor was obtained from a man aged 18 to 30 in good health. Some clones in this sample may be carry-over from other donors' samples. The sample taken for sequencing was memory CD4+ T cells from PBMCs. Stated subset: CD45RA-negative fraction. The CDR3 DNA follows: TGTGCCAGCACCAATTCGGGGGCGGGTGTCGAGCAGTACTTC. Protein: CASTNSGAGVEQYF.